Below are 25 T cell receptor beta chains sequenced from a single sample in a study of blood T cell repertoires in COVID-19. Generated by immunoSEQ multiplex PCR, the TCRdb table keeps only in-frame clones and is missing some. The table records 190,000 or so clones, approximately 84% of them present only once. The sample was peripheral blood. These receptors all stem from a human donor with acute or convalescent COVID-19. The donor label of this sample is uncertain.

The rearrangement joins TRBV11-1 to TRBJ2-5; D unclear. The germline gives CDR1 SGHAT, CDR2 FQDESV (reference sequence). The CDR3 has 13 amino acids. V was pared by 4 bases and J by 5 bases, with 11 bases between. Here the CDR3 reads CASSSPSRETQYF. As DNA, the CDR3 is TGTGCCAGCAGCTCCCCAAGCCGGGAGACCCAGTACTTC.

This sequence joins TRBV6-2 or TRBV6-3 and TRBJ2-6; D is unresolved. The germline V and J ends were trimmed by 2 bases and 0 bases, with 8 bases remaining between them. Germline CDR1 is MNHEY and CDR2 is SVGEGT. The CDR3 runs to 16 residues. CDR3 loop: CASSYGSISGANVLTF. For the CDR3, the DNA is TGTGCCAGCAGTTACGGCAGTATCTCTGGGGCCAACGTCCTGACTTTC.

CDR3 sequence reads: CASSVTGTSNNEQFF. In DNA, the CDR3 is TGTGCCAGCAGTGTCACCGGGACTAGTAATAATGAGCAGTTCTTC. The chain uses TRBV25-1 and TRBJ2-1; 8 nucleotides line up with TRBD2. The CDR3 contains 15 residues. Germline CDR1 and CDR2: MGHDK and SYGVNS. V was pared by 4 bases and J by 7 bases, with 9 bases of the junction left unmatched.

J is TRBJ2-1 and V is TRBV5-4; no clear D gene. The CDR3 sequence is 13 residues long. V lost 0 bases, J lost 5 bases, and 6 bases lay in between. Germline CDR1 SGHNT, CDR2 YYREEE (reference sequence). In DNA, the CDR3 is TGTGCCAGCAGCTTGGTACAGAACAATGAGCAGTTCTTC. Translation: CASSLVQNNEQFF.

V usage is TRBV5-4 and J usage is TRBJ2-7; 11 bases fit TRBD1. The CDR3 covers 15 residues. V shed 0 bases, J shed 4 bases, and the junction held 3 bases outside the gene matches. From germline, CDR1 is SGHNT and CDR2 YYREEE (reference sequence). The CDR3 is CASSLGGTGGYEQYF. Written as DNA, the CDR3 is TGTGCCAGCAGCTTGGGAGGGACAGGGGGGTACGAGCAGTACTTC.

The chain uses TRBV4-1 and TRBJ1-1, with D perhaps matching TRBD1 (5 bases). The CDR3 sequence is 16 residues long. V was shortened by 2 bases and J by 0 bases, with 13 bases between the two germline ends. Per germline, CDR1 MGHRA and CDR2 YSYEKL. This CDR3 is CASSQTRWTLNTEAFF. The CDR3 nucleotides are TGCGCCAGCAGCCAAACCAGATGGACATTGAACACTGAAGCTTTCTTT.

This rearrangement joins TRBV27 to TRBJ2-7; 8 bases line up with TRBD1. V shed 0 bases and J 3 bases; nucleotides not matched to a gene: 16. Germline V lookup: CDR1 MNHEY, CDR2 SMNVEV (reference sequence). CDR3 size: 19 residues. CDR3 protein: CASSLSGDRREVGVYEQYF. As DNA, the CDR3 is TGTGCCAGCAGTTTATCGGGGGACAGGAGAGAGGTTGGGGTCTACGAGCAGTACTTC.

This chain links TRBV6-1 with TRBJ2-3; 7 bases agree with TRBD1. With V trimmed by 0 bases and J by 3 bases, 6 bases remained unmatched. CDR1 MNHNS and CDR2 SASEGT come from the germline V gene. The CDR3 sequence is 16 residues long. DNA of the CDR3: TGTGCCAGCAGTGAAGCGGGACAGAGAAGGACAGATACGCAGTATTTT. Translating gives CASSEAGQRRTDTQYF.

This chain links TRBV6-4 with TRBJ2-3; D is uncertain. Per the germline V gene, CDR1 is MRHNA and CDR2 is SNTAGT. The germline V and J ends were trimmed by 5 bases and 3 bases, with 12 bases remaining between them. This CDR3 is built from 14 residues. This CDR3 is CASSLTGTTDTQYF. The CDR3 coding sequence is TGTGCCAGCAGTTTAACTGGTACTACAGATACGCAGTATTTT.

The V and J genes are TRBV9 and TRBJ1-6; 7 nucleotides agree with TRBD1. The germline gives CDR1 SGDLS, CDR2 YYNGEE. The V segment lost 10 bases and the J segment 6 bases; nucleotides outside the gene matches: 7. The CDR3 is 13 amino acids. The chain's CDR3 is CASGGRFNSPLHF. The DNA of the CDR3 is TGTGCCTCAGGGGGGCGGTTTAATTCACCCCTCCACTTT.

J is TRBJ2-2 and V is TRBV18; a weak D match, TRBD2 (5 bases). The CDR3 totals 16 residues. Trimming took 1 base from V and 2 from J, leaving 11 bases between them. Per the germline V gene, CDR1 is KGHSH and CDR2 is LQKENI. As DNA, the CDR3 is TGTGCCAGCTCACCACAGCGGCCGGAAAACACCGGGGAGCTGTTTTTT. This codes for CASSPQRPENTGELFF.

This rearrangement joins TRBV10-3 to TRBJ2-7; 7 nucleotides match TRBD1. V dropped 5 bases and J dropped 2; count of bases not matched to a gene: 6. CDR3 size: 14 residues. Per the germline V gene, CDR1 is ENHRY and CDR2 is SYGVKD. CDR3 bases: TGTGCCATCAGTTCCTCCGGGACAGCCTACGAGCAGTACTTC. It yields the protein CAISSSGTAYEQYF.

J is TRBJ2-3 and V is TRBV7-6; TRBD2 matches at 12 bases. V dropped 4 bases and J dropped 3; count of bases not matched to a gene: 8. CDR1 and CDR2 (germline): SGHVS, FNYEAQ. This CDR3 has 17 residues. Here the CDR3 DNA reads TGTGCCAGCAGCTCCCGGACTAGCGGGGTGGGGACAGATACGCAGTATTTT. Translating it yields CASSSRTSGVGTDTQYF.

This chain links TRBV29-1 with TRBJ2-5, with D maybe TRBD1 (5 bases). The CDR3 runs 13 residues. From germline, CDR1 is SQVTM and CDR2 ANQGSEA. The V gene lost 8 bases and the J gene lost 2 bases, with 15 bases spanning the gap. CDR3 nucleotide sequence: TGCAGCCTCACAGGTCACGGACAAGAGACCCAGTACTTC. Translation: CSLTGHGQETQYF.

The rearrangement uses TRBV6-5 and TRBJ1-6; D may be TRBD1 (5 bases). Germline values: CDR1 MNHEY, CDR2 SVGAGI. The germline V and J ends were trimmed by 2 bases and 7 bases, with 15 bases remaining between them. CDR3 length equals 16 residues. This chain's CDR3 is CASSYTRDSSNSPLHF. CDR3 DNA sequence: TGTGCCAGCAGTTACACAAGAGACAGTTCGAATTCACCCCTCCACTTT.

The chain uses TRBV6-6 and TRBJ2-2; no reliable D call. The CDR3 consists of 16 residues. V lost 5 bases and J 0 bases, leaving 13 bases between the germline ends. Germline CDR1 MNHNY, CDR2 SVGAGI (reference sequence). This CDR3 reads CASSRRSVTNTGELFF. The CDR3, as DNA: TGTGCCAGCAGTCGACGGAGCGTCACGAACACCGGGGAGCTGTTTTTT.

This chain uses TRBV27 with TRBJ1-2; D unresolved. CDR1 is MNHEY, CDR2 SMNVEV, per germline (reference sequence). The CDR3 has 13 amino acids. Trimming took 7 bases from V and 4 from J, leaving 13 bases between them. CDR3 residues: CASKISQSYGYTF. Written as DNA, the CDR3 is TGTGCCAGCAAAATTAGCCAGTCCTATGGCTACACCTTC.

The chain recombines TRBV19 with TRBJ2-2, with 8 bases fitting TRBD1. The germline V gene encodes CDR1 LNHDA and CDR2 SQIVND (reference sequence). This CDR3 has 16 amino acids. With 5 bases clipped from V and 5 bases from J, the junction kept 10 bases outside the gene matches. CDR3 nucleotide sequence: TGTGCCAGTAGTGCCCGGACAGGGATCGGGACCGGGGAGCTGTTTTTT. Protein sequence: CASSARTGIGTGELFF.

The chain links TRBV7-6 to TRBJ2-1; 8 bases map to TRBD2. The CDR3 is 17 residues long. With 5 bases clipped from V and 4 bases from J, the junction kept 13 bases outside the gene matches. Germline loops: CDR1 SGHVS, CDR2 FNYEAQ. CDR3 amino acids: CASSRRVAGGSYNEQFF. CDR3 nucleotide sequence: TGTGCCAGCAGCAGAAGGGTCGCGGGAGGCTCGTACAATGAGCAGTTCTTC.

The J gene is TRBJ2-2, the V gene TRBV6-2 or TRBV6-3, with D uncertain. CDR3 length equals 14 residues. The ends were cut back, 6 bases at V and 1 base at J, with 9 bases in the middle. CDR1 is MNHEY, CDR2 SVGEGT, per germline. CDR3 nucleotides: TGTGCCAGCAGCACCGACAAGAACACCGGGGAGCTGTTTTTT. It translates to CASSTDKNTGELFF.

The CDR3 loop reads CASQKGAGTDTQYF. CDR3 nucleotides: TGTGCCAGCCAGAAGGGGGCTGGCACAGATACGCAGTATTTT. The chain uses TRBV9 and TRBJ2-3; 7 bases match TRBD1. This CDR3 has 14 residues. Germline V gene sequence: CDR1 SGDLS, CDR2 YYNGEE. Trimming took 7 bases from V and 1 from J; bases not matched to a gene: 6.

The chain couples TRBV18 to TRBJ2-7, with D hard to call. The V end was cut by 2 bases, the J end by 5 bases, with 13 bases between. The CDR3 extends over 14 amino acids. CDR1 is KGHSH, CDR2 LQKENI, per germline. Written as DNA, the CDR3 is TGTGCCAGCTCACCATTCATTAACGAGGACGAGCAGTACTTC. Residues: CASSPFINEDEQYF.

This sequence joins TRBV9 and TRBJ2-4; 8 bases align to TRBD2. CDR1 is SGDLS, CDR2 YYNGEE, per germline. The CDR3 is 15 residues long. J was trimmed by 6 bases and V by 4 bases; bases with no gene match: 9. CDR3 DNA sequence: TGTGCCAGCAGCACCCAGGGGCTAGCGGGAAACATTCAGTACTTC. Protein product: CASSTQGLAGNIQYF. The full variable domain, with the rest looked up from reference TRBV9 and TRBJ2-4, is DSGVTQTPKHLITATGQRVTLRCSPRSGDLSVYWYQQSLDQGLQFLIQYYNGEERAKGNILERFSAQQFPDLHSELNLSSLELGDSALYFCASSTQGLAGNIQYFGAGTRLSVL.

This chain joins TRBV2 and TRBJ1-5; 7 nucleotides line up with TRBD1. Losses at the gene ends were 6 bases for V and 4 bases for J; bases not matched to a gene: 9. The CDR3 loop spans 15 amino acids. The germline V gene has CDR1 SNHLY and CDR2 FYNNEI. CDR3 coding DNA: TGTGCCAGCAGAGGGTCACAGGGGAGGAATCAGCCCCAGCATTTT. Protein: CASRGSQGRNQPQHF. Drawing the rest from reference TRBV2 and TRBJ1-5, the complete variable domain is EPEVTQTPSHQVTQMGQEVILRCVPISNHLYFYWYRQILGQKVEFLVSFYNNEISEKSEIFDDQFSVERPDGSNFTLKIRSTKLEDSAMYFCASRGSQGRNQPQHFGDGTRLSIL.

J is TRBJ1-3 and V is TRBV6-5; 8 positions agree with TRBD1. J lost 0 bases, V lost 3 bases, and 4 bases had no gene match. The V gene's germline CDR1 is MNHEY and CDR2 SVGAGI. The CDR3 is made up of 16 amino acids. The CDR3 is CASSYTGGNSGNTIYF. The CDR3 coding sequence is TGTGCCAGCAGTTATACAGGGGGAAACTCTGGAAACACCATATATTTT.